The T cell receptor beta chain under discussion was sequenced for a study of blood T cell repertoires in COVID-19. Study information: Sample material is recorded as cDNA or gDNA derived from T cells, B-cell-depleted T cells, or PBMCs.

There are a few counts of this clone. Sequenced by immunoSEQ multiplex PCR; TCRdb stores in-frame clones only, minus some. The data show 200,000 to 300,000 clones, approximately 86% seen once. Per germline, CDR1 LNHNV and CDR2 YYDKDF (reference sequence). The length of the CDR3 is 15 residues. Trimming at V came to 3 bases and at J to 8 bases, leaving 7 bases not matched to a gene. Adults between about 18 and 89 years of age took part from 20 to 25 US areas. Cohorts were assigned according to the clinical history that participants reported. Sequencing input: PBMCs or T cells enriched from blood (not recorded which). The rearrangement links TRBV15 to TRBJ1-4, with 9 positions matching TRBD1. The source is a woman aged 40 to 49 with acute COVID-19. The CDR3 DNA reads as TGTGCCACCAGCAGGGGCGAAACAGGGGGCGAAAAACTGTTTTTT. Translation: CATSRGETGGEKLFF.